The source of this T cell receptor (beta chain) is a study of control samples from healthy donors and cancer patients. This table comes from immunoSEQ multiplex PCR, and its TCRdb copy is limited to in-frame clones, with some not included. The data contain about 80,000 clones, roughly 91% of them singletons. Germline CDR1 and CDR2: MNHEY and SVGEGT. The CDR3 contains 15 residues. After removal of 2 bases from V and 4 bases from J, the junction contained 3 bases not matched to a gene. The chain uses TRBV6-2 or TRBV6-3 and TRBJ2-7; 12 bases line up with TRBD2. The source material was blood. The source is a woman aged 55-69 years in good health. DNA of the CDR3: TGTGCCAGCAGTTACGATACTAGCGGGGGGTACGAGCAGTACTTC. It encodes CASSYDTSGGYEQYF.